Below, 15 T cell receptor beta chains from the same sample are listed, as sequenced in a study of control samples from healthy donors and cancer patients. Sequenced by immunoSEQ multiplex PCR; TCRdb stores in-frame clones only, minus some. The sample holds 170,000 or so clones, over 85% seen once. The sequenced sample was blood. These receptors were obtained from a woman aged 40 to 50 in good health.

The chain joins TRBV25-1 to TRBJ1-1, with unresolved D. Trimming stripped 3 bases from V and 10 bases from J, with 15 bases between. The CDR3 has 13 residues. The V gene's germline CDR1 is MGHDK and CDR2 SYGVNS. This CDR3 is CASSDPSGRGAFF. The CDR3 coding sequence is TGTGCCAGCAGTGACCCCAGCGGCCGAGGAGCTTTCTTT.

This chain uses TRBV4-1 with TRBJ1-2, with D perhaps matching TRBD1 (5 bases). The germline V gene encodes CDR1 MGHRA and CDR2 YSYEKL. CDR3 length equals 15 residues. V was shortened by 0 bases and J by 6 bases, with 14 bases between the two germline ends. The CDR3 loop is CASSQDPQGTHGYTF. The CDR3 DNA reads as TGCGCCAGCAGCCAAGATCCCCAGGGAACCCATGGCTACACCTTC.

The gene calls are TRBV7-8 and TRBJ2-1; D gene unclear. The CDR3 spans 16 residues. Trimming stripped 1 base from V and 0 bases from J, with 10 bases between. Germline V gives CDR1 SGHVS, CDR2 FQNEAQ. This CDR3 is CASSLGVVSSYNEQFF. Written as DNA, the CDR3 is TGTGCCAGCAGCTTAGGAGTGGTGAGCTCCTACAATGAGCAGTTCTTC.

The J gene is TRBJ1-2, the V gene TRBV27; D perhaps matches TRBD1 (5 bases). The CDR3 is 15 amino acids. CDR1 is MNHEY and CDR2 is SMNVEV in the germline V gene (reference sequence). V dropped 5 bases and J dropped 0 bases, with 13 bases sitting between them. DNA for the CDR3: TGTGCCAGCAGTCGAACGGGGGAAGCTAACTATGGCTACACCTTC. Translating it yields CASSRTGEANYGYTF.

This rearrangement joins TRBV5-6 to TRBJ2-2; D unresolved. CDR3 length: 13 amino acids. Germline lookup yields CDR1 SGHDT and CDR2 YYEEEE. The germline V and J ends were trimmed by 2 bases and 2 bases, with 4 bases remaining between them. Here the CDR3 reads CASSFLNTGELFF. DNA for the CDR3: TGTGCCAGCAGCTTTTTAAACACCGGGGAGCTGTTTTTT.

The chain carries TRBV6-2 or TRBV6-3 and TRBJ1-2; 10 nucleotides line up with TRBD1. CDR3 size: 19 residues. J lost 1 base, V lost 2 bases, and 13 bases had no gene match. Germline CDR1 reads MNHEY; CDR2 reads SVGEGT. The CDR3 loop reads CASSYPAIRQGALNYGYTF. For the CDR3, the DNA is TGTGCCAGCAGTTACCCGGCCATTCGACAGGGGGCGCTTAACTATGGCTACACCTTC.

The rearrangement joins TRBV15 to TRBJ2-3; no reliable D call. Trimming pared 0 bases from V and 4 bases from J, leaving 8 bases between. The CDR3 runs 14 residues. CDR1 LNHNV and CDR2 YYDKDF come from the germline V gene (reference sequence). The CDR3 here is CATSRDIGSDTQYF. For the CDR3, the DNA is TGTGCCACCAGCAGAGATATCGGATCAGATACGCAGTATTTT. Looking up the rest from reference TRBV15 and TRBJ2-3 gives the full variable domain: DAMVIQNPRYQVTQFGKPVTLSCSQTLNHNVMYWYQQKSSQAPKLLFHYYDKDFNNEADTPDNFQSRRPNTSFCFLDIRSPGLGDTAMYLCATSRDIGSDTQYFGPGTRLTVL.

This clone occurred a few times. The chain joins TRBV6-8 to TRBJ2-7, with D uncertain. V lost 7 bases and J 3 bases, leaving 13 bases between the germline ends. The germline V gene encodes CDR1 MNHGY and CDR2 SAAAGT. CDR3 length: 13 amino acids. The CDR3 loop reads CASIQYSLYEQYF. CDR3 nucleotides: TGTGCCAGCATCCAGTACAGTCTCTACGAGCAGTACTTC.

This chain links TRBV4-3 with TRBJ2-7; 7 bases agree with TRBD1. The V gene end was trimmed by 4 bases and the J gene end by 2 bases; junction bases not matched to a gene: 8. The CDR3 is 15 amino acids. Germline CDR1 and CDR2: LGHNA and YSLEER. The CDR3 reads CASSRDSTGPYEQYF. The CDR3 DNA reads TGCGCCAGCAGCCGAGATTCGACAGGGCCCTACGAGCAGTACTTC.

The rearrangement uses TRBV7-2 and TRBJ1-1; D ambiguous. This CDR3 contains 15 residues. Germline CDR1 is SGHTA and CDR2 is FQGNSA. V lost 1 base, J lost 3 bases, and 12 bases lay in between. The CDR3: CASSLEGRSYTEAFF. The CDR3 nucleotides read TGTGCCAGCAGCTTAGAAGGAAGGAGTTACACTGAAGCTTTCTTT. The variable domain in full, with the rest retrieved from reference TRBV7-2 and TRBJ1-1, is GAGVSQSPSNKVTEKGKDVELRCDPISGHTALYWYRQSLGQGLEFLIYFQGNSAPDKSGLPSDRFSAERTGGSVSTLTIQRTQQEDSAVYLCASSLEGRSYTEAFFGQGTRLTVV.

This clone was found once. This chain links TRBV10-3 with TRBJ2-4; perhaps D is TRBD1 or TRBD2 (6 bases each). The ends were cut back, 4 bases at V and 8 bases at J, with 9 bases in the middle. Germline V gives CDR1 ENHRY, CDR2 SYGVKD. The CDR3 runs 12 residues. CDR3 DNA: TGTGCCATCAGTGCGGGGGCGGACATTCAGTACTTC. It translates to CAISAGADIQYF.

J is TRBJ1-3 and V is TRBV2; maybe TRBD1 (6 bases). CDR3 length equals 17 residues. The ends were cut back, 11 bases at V and 0 bases at J, with 23 bases in the middle. Germline lookup yields CDR1 SNHLY and CDR2 FYNNEI. The CDR3 loop is CAVNRVGSFFSGNTIYF. CDR3 in DNA: TGTGCCGTAAACAGGGTCGGCTCCTTCTTCTCTGGAAACACCATATATTTT.

The chain recombines TRBV2 with TRBJ2-3, with D unresolved. CDR3 length equals 13 residues. CDR1 is SNHLY, CDR2 FYNNEI, per germline. V was trimmed by 7 bases and J by 1 base, leaving 9 bases between them. The CDR3 nucleotides read TGTGCCAGCATGACAACACGCACAGATACGCAGTATTTT. It specifies CASMTTRTDTQYF.

This chain connects TRBV19 to TRBJ1-2; no firm D call. The CDR3 spans 13 residues. Trimming took off 2 bases at V and 3 bases at J, with 7 bases between the two ends. Germline V lookup: CDR1 LNHDA, CDR2 SQIVND (reference sequence). This chain's CDR3 is CASSIRDDYGYTF. DNA for the CDR3: TGTGCCAGTAGTATAAGAGACGACTATGGCTACACCTTC.

The chain joins TRBV2 to TRBJ1-2, with unresolved D. CDR1 SNHLY and CDR2 FYNNEI come from the germline V gene. The germline V and J ends were trimmed by 6 bases and 8 bases, with 19 bases remaining between them. This CDR3 contains 14 residues. The CDR3 reads CASRRLKATNGYTF. CDR3 bases: TGTGCCAGCAGACGCCTAAAAGCGACCAACGGCTACACCTTC.